The 3 T cell receptor beta chains given below trace back to one sample, sequenced in a study of T-cell memory formation after mild COVID-19. TCRdb called the 5' RACE reads again in MiXCR, with one record for every CDR3 protein. This table holds about 320,000 distinct CDR3 sequences, 14% found once. The sample consisted of PBMCs or a T cell subset sorted from them (not recorded which). These receptors came from a man between 18 and 29 years old who had mild COVID-19 (a few samples of this study predate the infection). Cell type and time point are not known.

The J gene is TRBJ1-2, the V gene TRBV29-1, with 10 bases lining up with TRBD1. The germline V gene encodes CDR1 SQVTM and CDR2 ANQGSEA. The CDR3 runs 16 residues. The V segment lost 6 bases and the J segment 6 bases; nucleotides outside the gene matches: 16. CDR3 DNA: TGCAGCGTCGGCGATCCCGGGACAGGGGTTTCTGATGGCTACACCTTC. This codes for CSVGDPGTGVSDGYTF.

This clonotype was counted a few times. The J gene is TRBJ1-1, the V gene TRBV24-1; TRBD1 matches at 10 bases. Looked up from germline, CDR1 is KGHDR and CDR2 is SFDVKD. The CDR3 has 15 residues. The V gene end was trimmed by 2 bases and the J gene end by 3 bases; junction bases not matched to a gene: 2. The CDR3 DNA follows: TGTGCCACCAGTGATTCCGGGACAGGGGACACTGAAGCTTTCTTT. This sequence encodes CATSDSGTGDTEAFF.

Turning to this clonotype: Compared with germline, one end of the junction differs, possibly owing to a read error. The rearrangement uses TRBV7-6 and TRBJ1-6; D perhaps matches TRBD1 (5 bases). Germline values: CDR1 SGHVS, CDR2 FNYEAQ. CDR3 size: 19 residues. The CDR3 DNA reads TGTGCCAGCAGCCCTCTTTCCCCCTCCAGGGACTGGAATAATTCACCACTCCACTTT. It yields the protein CASSPLSPSRDWNNSPLHF.